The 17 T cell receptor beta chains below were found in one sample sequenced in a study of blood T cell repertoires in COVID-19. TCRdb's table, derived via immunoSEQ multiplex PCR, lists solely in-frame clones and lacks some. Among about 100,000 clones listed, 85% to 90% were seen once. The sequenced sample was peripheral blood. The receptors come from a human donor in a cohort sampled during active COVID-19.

The CDR3 DNA is TGTGCCACCCTGCTGACAGGGAACACCGGGGAGCTGTTTTTT. Amino acid sequence: CATLLTGNTGELFF. The chain carries TRBV6-5 and TRBJ2-2, with D perhaps matching TRBD1 (6 bases). Germline CDR1 is MNHEY and CDR2 is SVGAGI. CDR3 length: 14 amino acids. The V gene lost 10 bases and the J gene lost 1 base, with 13 bases spanning the gap.

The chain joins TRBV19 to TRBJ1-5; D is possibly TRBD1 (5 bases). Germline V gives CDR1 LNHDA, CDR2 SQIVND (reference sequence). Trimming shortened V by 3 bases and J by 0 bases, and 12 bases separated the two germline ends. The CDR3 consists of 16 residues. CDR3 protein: CASSILRQSSNQPQHF. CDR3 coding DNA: TGTGCCAGTAGTATTCTGCGACAGAGTAGCAATCAGCCCCAGCATTTT.

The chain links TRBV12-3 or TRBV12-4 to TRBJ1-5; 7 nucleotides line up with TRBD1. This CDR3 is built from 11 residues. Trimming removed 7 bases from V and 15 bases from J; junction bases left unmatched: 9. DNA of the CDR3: TGTGCCAGCACCCTAGGACAGGAGTGGCATTTT. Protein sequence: CASTLGQEWHF.

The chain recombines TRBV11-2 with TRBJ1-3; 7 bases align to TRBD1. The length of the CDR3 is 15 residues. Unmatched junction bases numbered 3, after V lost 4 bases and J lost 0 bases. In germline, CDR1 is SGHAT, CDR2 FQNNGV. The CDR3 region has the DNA TGTGCCAGCAGCTCCGGGACAGCCTCTGGAAACACCATATATTTT. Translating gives CASSSGTASGNTIYF.

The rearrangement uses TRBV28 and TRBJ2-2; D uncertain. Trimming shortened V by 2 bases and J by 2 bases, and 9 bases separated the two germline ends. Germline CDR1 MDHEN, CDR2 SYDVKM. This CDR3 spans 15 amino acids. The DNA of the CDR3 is TGTGCCAGCAGTTTAGCGGCCAAAAACACCGGGGAGCTGTTTTTT. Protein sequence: CASSLAAKNTGELFF.

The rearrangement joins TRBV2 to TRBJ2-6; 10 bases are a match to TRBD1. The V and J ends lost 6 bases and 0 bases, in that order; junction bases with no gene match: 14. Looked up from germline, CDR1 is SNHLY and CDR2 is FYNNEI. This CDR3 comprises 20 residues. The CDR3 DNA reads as TGTGCCAGCAGCCGCACCCGTATGGGGACAGGGGCCTCTGGGGCCAACGTCCTGACTTTC. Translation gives CASSRTRMGTGASGANVLTF. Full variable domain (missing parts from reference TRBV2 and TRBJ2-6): EPEVTQTPSHQVTQMGQEVILRCVPISNHLYFYWYRQILGQKVEFLVSFYNNEISEKSEIFDDQFSVERPDGSNFTLKIRSTKLEDSAMYFCASSRTRMGTGASGANVLTFGAGSRLTVL.

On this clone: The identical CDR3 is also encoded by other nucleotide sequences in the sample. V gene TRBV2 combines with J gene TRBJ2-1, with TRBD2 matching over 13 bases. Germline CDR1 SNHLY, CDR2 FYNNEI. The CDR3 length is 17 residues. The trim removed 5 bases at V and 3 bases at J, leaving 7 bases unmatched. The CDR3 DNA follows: TGTGCCAGCAGTTACTCAGGACTAGCGGGAGTCTACAATGAGCAGTTCTTC. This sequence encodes CASSYSGLAGVYNEQFF.

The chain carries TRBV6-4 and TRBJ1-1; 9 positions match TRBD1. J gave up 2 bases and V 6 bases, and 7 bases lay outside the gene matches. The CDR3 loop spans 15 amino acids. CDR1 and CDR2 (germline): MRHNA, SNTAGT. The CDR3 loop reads CASRPTGGINTEAFF. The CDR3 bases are TGTGCCAGCAGACCGACAGGGGGGATTAACACTGAAGCTTTCTTT.

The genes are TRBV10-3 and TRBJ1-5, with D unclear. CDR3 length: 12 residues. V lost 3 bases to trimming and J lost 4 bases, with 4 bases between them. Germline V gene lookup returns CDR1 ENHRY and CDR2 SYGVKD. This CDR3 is CAISDSNQPQHF. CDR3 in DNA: TGTGCCATCAGTGACAGTAATCAGCCCCAGCATTTT.

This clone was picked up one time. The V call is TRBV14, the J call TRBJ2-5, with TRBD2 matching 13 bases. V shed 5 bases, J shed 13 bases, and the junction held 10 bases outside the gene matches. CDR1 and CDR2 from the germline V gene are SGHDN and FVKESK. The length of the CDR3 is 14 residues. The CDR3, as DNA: TGTGCCAGCAGCGCGGGACTAGCGGGATTACCACGGTACTTC. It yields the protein CASSAGLAGLPRYF.

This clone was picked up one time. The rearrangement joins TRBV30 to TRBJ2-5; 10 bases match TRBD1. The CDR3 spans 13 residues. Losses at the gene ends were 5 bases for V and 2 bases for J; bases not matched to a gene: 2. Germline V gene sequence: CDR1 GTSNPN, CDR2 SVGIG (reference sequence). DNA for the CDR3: TGTGCCTGGTGGGGACAGGGGCAAGAGACCCAGTACTTC. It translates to CAWWGQGQETQYF.

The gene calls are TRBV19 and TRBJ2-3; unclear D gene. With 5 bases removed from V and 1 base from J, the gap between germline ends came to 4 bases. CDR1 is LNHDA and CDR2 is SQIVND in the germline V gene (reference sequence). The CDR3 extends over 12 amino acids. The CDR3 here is CASSQGTDTQYF. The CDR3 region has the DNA TGTGCCAGTAGTCAGGGCACAGATACGCAGTATTTT.

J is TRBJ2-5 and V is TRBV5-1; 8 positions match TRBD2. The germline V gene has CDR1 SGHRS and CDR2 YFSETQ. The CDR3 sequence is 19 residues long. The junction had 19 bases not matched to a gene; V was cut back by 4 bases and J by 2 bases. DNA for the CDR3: TGCGCCAGCAGCCAAGGGCGGAGCGGGGGTGCCCGCGCACAAGAGACCCAGTACTTC. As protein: CASSQGRSGGARAQETQYF.

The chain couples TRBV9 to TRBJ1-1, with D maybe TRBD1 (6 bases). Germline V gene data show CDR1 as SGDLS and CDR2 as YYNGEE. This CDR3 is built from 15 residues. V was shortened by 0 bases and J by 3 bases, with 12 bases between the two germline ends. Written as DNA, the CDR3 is TGTGCCAGCAGCGTAGAGGTAGGGGGATACACTGAAGCTTTCTTT. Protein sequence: CASSVEVGGYTEAFF. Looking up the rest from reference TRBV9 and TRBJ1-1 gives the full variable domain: DSGVTQTPKHLITATGQRVTLRCSPRSGDLSVYWYQQSLDQGLQFLIQYYNGEERAKGNILERFSAQQFPDLHSELNLSSLELGDSALYFCASSVEVGGYTEAFFGQGTRLTVV.

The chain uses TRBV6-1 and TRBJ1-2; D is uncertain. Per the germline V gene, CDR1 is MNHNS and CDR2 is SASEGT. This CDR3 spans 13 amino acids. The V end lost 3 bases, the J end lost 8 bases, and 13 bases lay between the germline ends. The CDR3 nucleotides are TGTGCCAGCAGTGAGTCGCAGAGCAGGGGCTACACCTTC. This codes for CASSESQSRGYTF.

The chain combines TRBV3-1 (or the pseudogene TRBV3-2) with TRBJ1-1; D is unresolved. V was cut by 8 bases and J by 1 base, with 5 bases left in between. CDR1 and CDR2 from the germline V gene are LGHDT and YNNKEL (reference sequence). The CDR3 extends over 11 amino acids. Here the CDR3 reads CASGGNTEAFF. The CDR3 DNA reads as TGTGCCAGCGGAGGGAACACTGAAGCTTTCTTT.

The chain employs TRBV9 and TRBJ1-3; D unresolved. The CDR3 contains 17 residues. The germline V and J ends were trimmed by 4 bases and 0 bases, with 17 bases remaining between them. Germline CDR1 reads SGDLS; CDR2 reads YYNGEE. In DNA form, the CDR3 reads TGTGCCAGCAGCCTTCGATGGGGAGGCAGCTCTGGAAACACCATATATTTT. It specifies CASSLRWGGSSGNTIYF.